A selection of T cell receptor beta chains follows, all from one sample in a study of shared clonotypes between healthy human individuals. Here immunoSEQ multiplex PCR was the method, and the copy in TCRdb shows in-frame clones only, minus some. The repertoire holds hundreds of thousands of clones, about 95% seen once, with around 0.1% in the top ten. Sequenced sample: naive CD8+ T cells sorted from blood. These receptors came from a woman aged 25 to 39 in good health. Each CDR3 is given with its conserved first and last residue. The D gene is left open where the match is weak. Only part of the rows carry a size: once, few, many, or a class if the clone is expanded.

>TRBV5-1|.|TRBJ2-3|.
TGCGCCAGTTACTACAACACAGATACGCAGTATTTT
CASYYNTDTQYF
>TRBV7-9|once|TRBJ2-3|.
TGTGCCAGCAGTCGATCTACCCGGCCCGCAGATACGCAGTATTTT
CASSRSTRPADTQYF
>TRBV13|.|TRBJ2-7|TRBD2
TGTGCCAGCAGCCCTGGACTAGCGGGTATATACGAGCAGTACTTC
CASSPGLAGIYEQYF
>TRBV11-2|once|TRBJ2-5|.
TGTGCCAGCAGCTCACGTCGGGACTGGACCCAGTACTTC
CASSSRRDWTQYF
>TRBV7-3|once|TRBJ2-7|TRBD1
TGTGCCAGCAGCTCAGGGACAGCCCTATCCTACGAGCAGTACTTC
CASSSGTALSYEQYF
>TRBV5-6|.|TRBJ1-4|.
TGTGCCAGCAGCTTGGGACAGTCCTTCGGGAAACTGTTTTTT
CASSLGQSFGKLFF
>TRBV9|.|TRBJ2-2|.
TGTGCCAGCAGCCCCTCTGGTAGCGGGGAGCTGTTTTTT
CASSPSGSGELFF
>TRBV4-1|.|TRBJ2-7|TRBD2
TGCGCCAGCAGCCAAGCACCACTAGCGGGAGTCGGTGAGCAGTACTTC
CASSQAPLAGVGEQYF
>TRBV7-6|.|TRBJ2-7|TRBD1
TGTGCCAGCAGCTTGGGGACAGGGATGCCCATCGAGCAGTACTTC
CASSLGTGMPIEQYF
>TRBV5-1|.|TRBJ2-7|TRBD1
TGCGCCAGCAGCTTGGGGACAGGGAGGATCGACGAGCAGTACTTC
CASSLGTGRIDEQYF
>TRBV9|.|TRBJ1-4|.
TGTGCCAGCAGCGTAGGACTAGGCACTAATGAAAAACTGTTTTTT
CASSVGLGTNEKLFF
>TRBV5-6|.|TRBJ2-1|TRBD2
TGTGCCAGCAGCTTCAAAAGACTAGCGGGTAATGAGCAGTTCTTC
CASSFKRLAGNEQFF